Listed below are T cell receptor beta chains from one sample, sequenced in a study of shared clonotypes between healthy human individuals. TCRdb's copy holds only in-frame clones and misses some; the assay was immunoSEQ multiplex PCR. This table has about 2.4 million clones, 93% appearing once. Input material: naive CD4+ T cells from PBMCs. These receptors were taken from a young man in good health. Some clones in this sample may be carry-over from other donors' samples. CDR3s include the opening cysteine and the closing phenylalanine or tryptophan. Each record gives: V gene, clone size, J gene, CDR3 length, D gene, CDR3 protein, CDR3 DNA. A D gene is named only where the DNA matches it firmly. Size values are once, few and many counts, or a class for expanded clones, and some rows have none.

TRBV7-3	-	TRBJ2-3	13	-	CASSFGGTDTQYF	TGTGCCAGCAGCTTCGGTGGAACAGATACGCAGTATTTT
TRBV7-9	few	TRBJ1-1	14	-	CASTLQALGTEAFF	TGTGCCAGCACCTTACAAGCTTTGGGGACTGAAGCTTTCTTT
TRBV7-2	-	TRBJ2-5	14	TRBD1	CASSPGTGPETQYF	TGTGCCAGCAGCCCGGGGACAGGTCCAGAGACCCAGTACTTC
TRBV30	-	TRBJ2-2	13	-	CAWRRQAAGELFF	TGTGCCTGGAGGAGACAGGCCGCCGGGGAGCTGTTTTTT
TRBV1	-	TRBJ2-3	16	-	CTSSQDPVFKTDTQYF	TGCACCAGCAGCCAAGATCCCGTATTTAAAACAGATACGCAGTATTTT
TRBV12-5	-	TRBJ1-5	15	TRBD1	CASGEGADSNQPQHF	TGTGCTAGTGGAGAGGGGGCGGATAGCAATCAGCCCCAGCATTTT
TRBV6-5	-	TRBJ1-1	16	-	CASSYLGGTRNTEAFF	TGTGCCAGCAGTTATCTCGGCGGGACAAGGAACACTGAAGCTTTCTTT
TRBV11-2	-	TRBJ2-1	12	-	CASSIGPSEQFF	TGTGCCAGCAGCATCGGCCCGTCAGAGCAGTTCTTC
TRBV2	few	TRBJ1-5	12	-	CASTIGNQPQHF	TGTGCCAGCACGATCGGCAATCAGCCCCAGCATTTT
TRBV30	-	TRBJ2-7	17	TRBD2	CAWSGRGPSMSSYEQYF	TGTGCCTGGAGCGGGAGGGGCCCTTCGATGTCCTCCTACGAGCAGTACTTC
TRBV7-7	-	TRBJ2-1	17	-	CASSLVSGAGSLNEQFF	TGTGCCAGCAGCTTAGTTTCTGGGGCAGGGTCCCTCAATGAGCAGTTCTTC
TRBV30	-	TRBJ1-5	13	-	CAWSADRGQPQHF	TGTGCCTGGAGTGCTGACCGGGGTCAGCCCCAGCATTTT
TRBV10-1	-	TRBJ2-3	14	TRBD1	CASSSGQDTDTQYF	TGCGCCAGCAGTTCCGGACAGGACACAGATACGCAGTATTTT
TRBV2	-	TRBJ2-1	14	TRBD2	CASSERTSYNEQFF	TGTGCCAGCAGTGAAAGGACTAGCTACAATGAGCAGTTCTTC
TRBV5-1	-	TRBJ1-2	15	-	CASSLGDGGGYGYTF	TGCGCCAGCAGCTTGGGGGATGGCGGGGGCTATGGCTACACCTTC
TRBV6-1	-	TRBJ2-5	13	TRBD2	CASRLLAPETQYF	TGTGCCAGCAGACTACTAGCGCCAGAGACCCAGTACTTC
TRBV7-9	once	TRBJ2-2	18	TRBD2	CASSLALGTSRSTGELFF	TGTGCCAGCAGCTTAGCTTTAGGGACTAGCAGAAGTACCGGGGAGCTGTTTTTT
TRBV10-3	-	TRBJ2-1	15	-	CAISQDGPQGGEQFF	TGTGCCATCAGCCAAGACGGGCCTCAGGGGGGAGAGCAGTTCTTC
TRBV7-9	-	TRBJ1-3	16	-	CASSAKNAGIGNTIYF	TGTGCCAGCAGCGCCAAGAATGCAGGGATCGGAAACACCATATATTTT
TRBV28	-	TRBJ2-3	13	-	CASSMPGTDTQYF	TGTGCCAGCAGTATGCCCGGCACAGATACGCAGTATTTT
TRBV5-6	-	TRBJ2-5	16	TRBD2	CASSPSSGTWGETQYF	TGTGCCAGCAGCCCGTCTAGCGGGACATGGGGCGAGACCCAGTACTTC
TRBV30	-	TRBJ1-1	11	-	CAWGGTAGAFF	TGTGCCTGGGGAGGGACCGCTGGGGCTTTCTTT
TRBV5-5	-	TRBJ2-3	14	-	CASSFRVGTDTQYF	TGTGCCAGCAGCTTTAGGGTCGGCACAGATACGCAGTATTTT
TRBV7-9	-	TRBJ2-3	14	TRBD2	CASSLGTRADTQYF	TGTGCCAGCAGCCTGGGGACTAGGGCAGATACGCAGTATTTT
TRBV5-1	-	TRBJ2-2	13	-	CASSGWSTGELFF	TGCGCCAGCAGCGGATGGTCCACCGGGGAGCTGTTTTTT
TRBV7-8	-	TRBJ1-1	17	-	CASSLAADTYLNTEAFF	TGTGCCAGCAGCTTAGCGGCAGACACCTACTTGAACACTGAAGCTTTCTTT
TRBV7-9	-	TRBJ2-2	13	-	CASSSISTGELFF	TGTGCCAGCAGCTCGATCTCGACGGGGGAGCTGTTTTTT